This T cell receptor beta chain was sequenced for a study of patients and donors after allogeneic stem cell transplantation. TCRdb ran MiXCR on the RT-PCR reads and lists one entry per CDR3 protein. The table shows tens of thousands of distinct CDR3 sequences, with 25% to 35% occurring only once. Per germline, CDR1 SQVTM and CDR2 ANQGSEA. The CDR3 length is 13 residues. The V gene lost 1 base and the J gene lost 5 bases, with 11 bases spanning the gap. Input material: blood, either unsorted or a sorted T cell fraction (not recorded which). The TCR sequence derives from a human donor who was either an allogeneic HSCT recipient or a stem cell or donor lymphocyte infusion donor (not recorded which). It is not recorded whose cells these are; they may come from a transplant donor. The V gene is TRBV29-1, the J gene TRBJ1-1; D perhaps matches TRBD1 (6 bases). The CDR3 DNA sequence: TGCAGCGTTGAAGGGGGGCGTTGGACTGAAGCTTTCTTT. It yields the protein CSVEGGRWTEAFF. The complete variable domain, with remaining parts taken from reference TRBV29-1 and TRBJ1-1, reads SAVISQKPSRDICQRGTSLTIQCQVDSQVTMMFWYRQQPGQSLTLIATANQGSEATYESGFVIDKFPISRPNLTFSTLTVSNMSPEDSSIYLCSVEGGRWTEAFFGQGTRLTVV.